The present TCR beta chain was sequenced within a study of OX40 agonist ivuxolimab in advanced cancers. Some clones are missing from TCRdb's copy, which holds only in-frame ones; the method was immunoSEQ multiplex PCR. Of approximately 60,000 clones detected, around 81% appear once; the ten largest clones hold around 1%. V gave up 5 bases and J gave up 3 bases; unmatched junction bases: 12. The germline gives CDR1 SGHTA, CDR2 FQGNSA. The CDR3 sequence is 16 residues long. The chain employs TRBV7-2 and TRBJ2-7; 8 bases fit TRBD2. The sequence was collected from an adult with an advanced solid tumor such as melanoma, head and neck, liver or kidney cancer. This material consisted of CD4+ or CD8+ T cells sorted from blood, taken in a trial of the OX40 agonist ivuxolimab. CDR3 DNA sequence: TGTGCCAGCAGCCCGAAGGGGACTAGTATGGTCTACGAGCAGTACTTC. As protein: CASSPKGTSMVYEQYF.